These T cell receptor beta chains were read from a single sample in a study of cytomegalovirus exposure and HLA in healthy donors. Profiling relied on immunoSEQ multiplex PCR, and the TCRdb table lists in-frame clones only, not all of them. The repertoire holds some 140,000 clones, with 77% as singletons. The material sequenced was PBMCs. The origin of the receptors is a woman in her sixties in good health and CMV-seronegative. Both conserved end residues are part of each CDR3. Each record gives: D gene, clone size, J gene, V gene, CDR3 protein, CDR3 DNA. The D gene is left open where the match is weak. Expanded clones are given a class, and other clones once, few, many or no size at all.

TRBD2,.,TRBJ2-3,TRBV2,CASRTGTSDFAQYF,TGTGCCAGCAGGACCGGGACTAGCGATTTCGCGCAGTATTTT
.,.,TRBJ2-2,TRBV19,CASSIGRVDTGELFF,TGTGCCAGTAGTATCGGCAGGGTCGACACCGGGGAGCTGTTTTTT
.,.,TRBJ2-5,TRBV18,CASSPGTGGVRETQYF,TGTGCCAGCTCACCAGGCACAGGGGGGGTCCGAGAGACCCAGTACTTC
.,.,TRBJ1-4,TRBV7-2,CASSREDEKLFF,TGTGCCAGCAGCAGAGAGGATGAAAAACTGTTTTTT
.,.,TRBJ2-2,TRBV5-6,CASSLVFVTGRTGELFF,TGTGCCAGCAGCTTGGTTTTTGTGACTGGTCGGACCGGGGAGCTGTTTTTT
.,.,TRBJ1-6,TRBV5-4,CASSSRVWGTFYNSPLHF,TGTGCCAGCAGCTCCAGAGTATGGGGGACATTCTATAATTCACCCCTCCACTTT
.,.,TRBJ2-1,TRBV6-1,CASIPERLRRNEQFF,TGTGCCAGCATCCCTGAACGGCTAAGGAGAAATGAGCAGTTCTTC
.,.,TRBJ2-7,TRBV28,CASSFGVGEQYF,TGTGCCAGCAGTTTCGGGGTTGGGGAGCAGTACTTC
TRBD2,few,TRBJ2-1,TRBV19,CASSISGARNEQFF,TGTGCCAGTAGTATTAGCGGGGCCCGGAATGAGCAGTTCTTC
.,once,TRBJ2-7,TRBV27,CASSLSESVEQYF,TGTGCCAGCAGTTTATCTGAGTCGGTGGAGCAGTACTTC
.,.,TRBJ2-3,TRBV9,CASSVDGRRRTDTQYF,TGTGCCAGCAGCGTAGATGGGAGAAGGAGGACAGATACGCAGTATTTT
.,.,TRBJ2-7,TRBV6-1,CASSEGLIHYEQYF,TGTGCCAGCAGTGAAGGGCTCATTCACTACGAGCAGTACTTC
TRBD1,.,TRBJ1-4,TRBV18,CASTALRGKDEKLFF,TGTGCCAGCACGGCCCTCAGGGGGAAGGATGAAAAACTGTTTTTT
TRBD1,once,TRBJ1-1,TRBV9,CASSVAKGGGTEAFF,TGTGCCAGCAGCGTAGCTAAAGGGGGCGGCACTGAAGCTTTCTTT
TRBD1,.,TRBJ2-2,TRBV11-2,CASSKLEGALLTGELFF,TGTGCCAGCAGCAAACTAGAGGGGGCCCTTCTCACCGGGGAGCTGTTTTTT